This TCR beta chain was identified during a study of T cell responses to AZD1222 COVID-19 vaccine. The table came from immunoSEQ multiplex PCR; TCRdb's copy has only in-frame clones and leaves some out. In the table there are 70,000 to 95,000 clones, 90% of which are singletons. Trimming removed 5 bases from V and 7 bases from J, with 21 bases in between. The CDR3 has 15 amino acids. Germline V CDR1 and CDR2: SNHLY, FYNNEI. This receptor was obtained from an adult who received the AZD1222 COVID-19 vaccine. The sequencing used peripheral blood, collected 28 days after the second AZD1222 dose. The chain is built from TRBV2 and TRBJ2-7; the D is unclear. This CDR3 reads CASSSYNRRRGEQYF. The CDR3 region has the DNA TGTGCCAGCAGTTCTTATAATCGCCGGCGAGGTGAGCAGTACTTC.